What follows are 18 T cell receptor beta chains derived from one specimen sequenced in a study of T-cell reconstitution after alpha-beta-depleted transplantation in children. Unique molecular identifiers featured in how the TCRbeta library was prepared. TCRdb fed the PCR reads into MiXCR, producing one record per CDR3 protein. In the table there are around 800,000 distinct CDR3 sequences, 16% of which are singletons. The input for sequencing was PBMCs, mostly from graft donor cells, taken 360 days after TCRalphabeta/CD19-depleted stem cell transplant. All receptors come from a male patient younger than 18 who had a stem cell transplant for acute lymphoblastic leukemia, so the T cells may come from the graft donor.

The genes are TRBV7-9 and TRBJ1-4, with D perhaps TRBD1 (5 bases). CDR1 and CDR2 (germline): SEHNR, FQNEAQ (reference sequence). This CDR3 is built from 16 residues. V was trimmed by 3 bases and J by 8 bases, leaving 19 bases between them. The CDR3 protein is CASSFLRGQGMEKLFF. Here the CDR3 DNA reads TGTGCCAGCAGCTTTCTCCGGGGTCAGGGAATGGAAAAACTGTTTTTT.

Here the CDR3 reads CAWSKVGGDYNEQFF. Here the CDR3 DNA reads TGTGCCTGGAGCAAGGTTGGCGGGGATTACAATGAGCAGTTCTTC. The rearrangement uses TRBV30 and TRBJ2-1; perhaps TRBD2 as D (6 bases). Germline values: CDR1 GTSNPN, CDR2 SVGIG (reference sequence). Between the trimmed V and J ends, which lost 3 bases and 4 bases, there was a span of 16 bases. The CDR3 consists of 15 residues.

This clonotype was observed a few times. The V and J genes are TRBV24-1 and TRBJ2-1; no firm D call. V lost 7 bases, J lost 5 bases, and 20 bases lay in between. This CDR3 contains 16 residues. Germline lookup yields CDR1 KGHDR and CDR2 SFDVKD. In DNA form, the CDR3 reads TGTGCCACCAGCTCTGGTAGACTTCTGGGAAACAATGAGCAGTTCTTC. It encodes CATSSGRLLGNNEQFF.

The chain combines TRBV11-1 with TRBJ2-1; 13 positions agree with TRBD2. The junction had 17 bases not matched to a gene; V was cut back by 5 bases and J by 7 bases. The germline V gene has CDR1 SGHAT and CDR2 FQDESV (reference sequence). The CDR3 loop spans 19 amino acids. CDR3: CASSPILWTSGSLRNEQFF. The CDR3 region has the DNA TGTGCCAGCAGCCCTATACTCTGGACTAGCGGGAGCCTGAGGAATGAGCAGTTCTTC. The full variable domain, in which reference TRBV11-1 and TRBJ2-1 provide the parts outside the CDR3, is EAEVAQSPRYKITEKSQAVAFWCDPISGHATLYWYRQILGQGPELLVQFQDESVVDDSQLPKDRFSAERLKGVDSTLKIQPAELGDSAMYLCASSPILWTSGSLRNEQFFGPGTRLTVL.

The J gene is TRBJ2-7, the V gene TRBV5-1, with D perhaps matching TRBD1 or TRBD2 (5 bases each). Germline CDR1 SGHRS, CDR2 YFSETQ. The CDR3 spans 14 residues. The germline V and J ends were trimmed by 7 bases and 9 bases, with 23 bases remaining between them. CDR3 amino acids: CASGSGTRTSRQYF. As DNA, the CDR3 is TGCGCCAGCGGGTCGGGGACGAGGACGTCCCGGCAGTACTTC.

This clonotype was observed a few times. The chain links TRBV7-8 to TRBJ2-1; TRBD1 matches 8 bases. Germline V lookup: CDR1 SGHVS, CDR2 FQNEAQ. The CDR3 consists of 16 residues. Trimming at V came to 1 base and at J to 8 bases, leaving 10 bases not matched to a gene. The CDR3 DNA follows: TGTGCCAGCAGCTTAGTGTGGGTACAGGGGGGCCATGAGCAGTTCTTC. It encodes CASSLVWVQGGHEQFF. Full variable domain (missing parts from reference TRBV7-8 and TRBJ2-1): GAGVSQSPRYKVAKRGQDVALRCDPISGHVSLFWYQQALGQGPEFLTYFQNEAQLDKSGLPSDRFFAERPEGSVSTLKIQRTQQEDSAVYLCASSLVWVQGGHEQFFGPGTRLTVL.

The table lists this clonotype with a few counts. The chain combines TRBV2 with TRBJ2-1; 8 bases map to TRBD2. CDR1 SNHLY and CDR2 FYNNEI come from the germline V gene. Trimming at V came to 6 bases and at J to 5 bases, leaving 12 bases not matched to a gene. This CDR3 is built from 16 residues. The CDR3 DNA sequence: TGTGCCAGCAGCGGCGAGGGTAGACTAGCGCACAATGAGCAGTTCTTC. Protein sequence: CASSGEGRLAHNEQFF.

This clonotype was observed once. The chain is built from TRBV19 and TRBJ2-7; D may be TRBD1 (6 bases). The germline V and J ends were trimmed by 6 bases and 3 bases, with 18 bases remaining between them. This CDR3 has 15 residues. CDR1 is LNHDA, CDR2 SQIVND, per germline (reference sequence). As DNA, the CDR3 is TGTGCCAGTAGGATCGGCTTGGGGGCAGGCTACGAGCAGTACTTC. It codes for CASRIGLGAGYEQYF.

This clonotype was counted many times. The chain joins TRBV5-1 to TRBJ2-1; 7 positions match TRBD1. This CDR3 is 14 amino acids long. Germline V CDR1 and CDR2: SGHRS, YFSETQ. V was clipped by 4 bases and J by 4 bases; unmatched bases: 5. Here the CDR3 reads CASSPRDSYNEQFF. The CDR3 nucleotides read TGCGCCAGCAGCCCTAGGGACAGTTACAATGAGCAGTTCTTC.

The chain employs TRBV7-9 and TRBJ2-5; perhaps D is TRBD1 or TRBD2 (6 bases each). This CDR3 is built from 13 residues. The V and J ends lost 7 bases and 5 bases respectively, with 14 bases between them. CDR1 and CDR2 (germline): SEHNR, FQNEAQ (reference sequence). Written as DNA, the CDR3 is TGTGCCAGCACCCTAGGGGGGCAGGAGACCCAGTACTTC. This encodes CASTLGGQETQYF.

This chain connects TRBV7-8 to TRBJ2-2; 11 nucleotides line up with TRBD1. The CDR3 runs to 16 residues. CDR1 and CDR2 (germline): SGHVS, FQNEAQ. V lost 5 bases, J lost 4 bases, and 6 bases stayed unmatched. CDR3 region: CASSRRTGGRTGELFF. The CDR3 region has the DNA TGTGCCAGCAGCCGTCGGACAGGGGGCCGCACCGGGGAGCTGTTTTTT.

This clonotype has only a few counts. The J gene is TRBJ2-2, the V gene TRBV7-1; 9 bases agree with TRBD1. TRBV7-1 is treated as an ORF (open reading frame) with a function not yet certain. The CDR3 extends over 21 amino acids. V shed 5 bases, J shed 1 base, and the junction held 20 bases outside the gene matches. CDR3 loop: CASSKTLRLTGGAGNTGELFF. In nucleotides, the CDR3 is TGTGCCAGCAGCAAGACGCTGAGGTTAACAGGGGGCGCGGGGAACACCGGGGAGCTGTTTTTT.

The chain uses TRBV20-1 and TRBJ2-7; TRBD2 aligns across 13 bases. J gave up 2 bases and V 3 bases, and 4 bases lay outside the gene matches. Per germline, CDR1 DFQATT and CDR2 SNEGSKA (reference sequence). The length of the CDR3 is 15 residues. The CDR3 bases are TGCAGTGCTAGTGGGGGACTAGCGGGAACCTACGAGCAGTACTTC. As protein: CSASGGLAGTYEQYF.

CDR3 sequence reads: CANTGGNTIYF. CDR3 DNA: TGTGCCAATACGGGTGGAAACACCATATATTTT. The chain uses TRBV12-3 or TRBV12-4 and TRBJ1-3; D call uncertain. V lost 10 bases and J lost 3, with 7 bases in between. CDR3 length: 11 amino acids.

In this sample, this clonotype turned up many times. The chain recombines TRBV7-8 with TRBJ1-4, with 8 bases fitting TRBD1. The CDR3 contains 15 residues. Unmatched junction bases numbered 8, after V lost 4 bases and J lost 7 bases. Germline V gene sequence: CDR1 SGHVS, CDR2 FQNEAQ. The DNA of the CDR3 is TGTGCCAGCAGCTCCTTCAGGGGGCTAAGTGAAAAACTGTTTTTT. Its translation: CASSSFRGLSEKLFF.

V usage is TRBV4-1 and J usage is TRBJ2-5, with 8 bases identical to TRBD2. Germline CDR1 is MGHRA and CDR2 is YSYEKL. This CDR3 spans 14 amino acids. Trimming removed 1 base from V and 5 bases from J; junction bases left unmatched: 3. The CDR3 reads CASSQGTSWETQYF. The DNA of the CDR3 is TGCGCCAGCAGCCAAGGGACTAGCTGGGAGACCCAGTACTTC.

The rearrangement links TRBV29-1 to TRBJ1-2, with a tentative D call TRBD1 (5 bases). CDR3 length: 11 amino acids. The germline CDR1 and CDR2 sequences are SQVTM and ANQGSEA. V was trimmed by 1 base and J by 10 bases, leaving 10 bases between them. The CDR3 region has the DNA TGCAGCGTTGAAGTTGGGGCCATCTACACCTTC. The encoded protein is CSVEVGAIYTF.

This sequence joins TRBV5-1 and TRBJ2-7, with 12 bases lining up with TRBD2. The V gene end was trimmed by 3 bases and the J gene end by 5 bases; junction bases not matched to a gene: 9. Looked up from germline, CDR1 is SGHRS and CDR2 is YFSETQ. The CDR3 is 16 amino acids. The CDR3 DNA reads TGCGCCAGCAGCTCTCAGACTAGCGGGAGTTCAAACGAGCAGTACTTC. Its translation: CASSSQTSGSSNEQYF.